This T cell receptor beta chain was profiled in a study of molecular identifiers for immune sequencing clone quantification. About the study: For replicates, RNA isolated from around 20,000 or 99,000 naive CD8 cells was divided into five portions, of which four were sequenced. Study results and caveats: Barcode sharing among identical TCR molecules could make large clones appear smaller.

The CDR3 has 13 residues. Trimming left V 11 bases short and J 6 bases short, with 20 bases between. Germline CDR1 and CDR2: SEHNR and FQNEAQ (reference sequence). TCRdb passed the PCR reads through MiXCR, listing each CDR3 protein once. The data show hundreds of thousands of distinct CDR3 sequences, with 25% seen just once and 0.7% to 0.95% held by the top ten. This clonotype was detected ten times or more. Antigen specificity is unknown. The clonotype was recovered from a human donor in good health. Some libraries in this study had Jurkat cell RNA spiked in. The chain links TRBV7-9 to TRBJ2-7, with D hard to call. Sequencing used naive CD8+ T cells from blood, with Jurkat cell RNA spiked in. As to subset: FACS-sorted CD8+CD4-CCR7+CD45RA+ naive T cells. CDR3 sequence: CAARSPGEFEQYF. CDR3 sequence (DNA): TGTGCCGCCCGTTCGCCCGGTGAATTCGAGCAGTACTTC.